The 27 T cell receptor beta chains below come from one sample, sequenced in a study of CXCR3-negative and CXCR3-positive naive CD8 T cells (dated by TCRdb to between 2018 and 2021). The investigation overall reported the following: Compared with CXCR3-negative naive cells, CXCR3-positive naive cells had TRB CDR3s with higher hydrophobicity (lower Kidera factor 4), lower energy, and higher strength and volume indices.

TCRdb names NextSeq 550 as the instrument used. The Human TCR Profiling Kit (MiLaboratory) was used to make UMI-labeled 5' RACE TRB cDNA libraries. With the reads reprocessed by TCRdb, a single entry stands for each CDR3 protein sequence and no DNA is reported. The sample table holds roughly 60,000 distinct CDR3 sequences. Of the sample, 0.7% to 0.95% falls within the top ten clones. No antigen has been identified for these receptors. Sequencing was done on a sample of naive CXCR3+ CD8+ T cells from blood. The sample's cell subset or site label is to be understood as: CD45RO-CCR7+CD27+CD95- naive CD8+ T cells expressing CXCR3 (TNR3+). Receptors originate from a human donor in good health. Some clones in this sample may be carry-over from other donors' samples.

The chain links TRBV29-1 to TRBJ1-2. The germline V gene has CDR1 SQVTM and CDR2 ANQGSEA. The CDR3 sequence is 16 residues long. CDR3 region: CSVEGENSESNYGYTF.

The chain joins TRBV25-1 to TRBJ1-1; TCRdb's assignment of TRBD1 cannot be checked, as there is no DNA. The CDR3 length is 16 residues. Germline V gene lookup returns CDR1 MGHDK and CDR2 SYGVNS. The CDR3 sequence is CASSGTTDRGNTEAFF.

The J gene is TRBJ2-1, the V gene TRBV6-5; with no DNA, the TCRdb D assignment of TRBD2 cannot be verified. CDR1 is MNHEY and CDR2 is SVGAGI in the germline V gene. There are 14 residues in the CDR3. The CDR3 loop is CASSIKGPANEQFF.

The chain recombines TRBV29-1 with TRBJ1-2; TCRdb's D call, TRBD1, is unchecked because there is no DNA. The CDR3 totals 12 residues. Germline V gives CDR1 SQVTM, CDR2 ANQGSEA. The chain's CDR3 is CSVEWVGDGYTF.

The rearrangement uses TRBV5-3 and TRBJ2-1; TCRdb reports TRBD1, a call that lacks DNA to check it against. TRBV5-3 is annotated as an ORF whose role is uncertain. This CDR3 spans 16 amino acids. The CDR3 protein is CARSLIPTETEDEQFF.

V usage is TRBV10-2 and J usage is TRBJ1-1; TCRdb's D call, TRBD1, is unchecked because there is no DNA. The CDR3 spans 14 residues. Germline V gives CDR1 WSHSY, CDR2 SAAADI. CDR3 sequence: CASSESQGFIEAFF.

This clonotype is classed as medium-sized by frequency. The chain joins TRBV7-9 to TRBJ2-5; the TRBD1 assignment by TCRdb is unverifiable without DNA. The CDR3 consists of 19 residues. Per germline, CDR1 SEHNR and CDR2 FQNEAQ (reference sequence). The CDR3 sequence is CASSLTRLPRDTLQETQYF.

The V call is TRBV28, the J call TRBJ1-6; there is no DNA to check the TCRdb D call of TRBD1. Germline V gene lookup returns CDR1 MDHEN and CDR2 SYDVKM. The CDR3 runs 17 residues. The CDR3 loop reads CASVKGDRVFYNSPLHF.

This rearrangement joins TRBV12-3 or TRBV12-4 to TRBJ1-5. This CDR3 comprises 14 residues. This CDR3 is CASSFTLSNQPQHF.

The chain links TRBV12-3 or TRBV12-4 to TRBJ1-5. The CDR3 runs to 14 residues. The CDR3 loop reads CASSWLDSNQPQHF.

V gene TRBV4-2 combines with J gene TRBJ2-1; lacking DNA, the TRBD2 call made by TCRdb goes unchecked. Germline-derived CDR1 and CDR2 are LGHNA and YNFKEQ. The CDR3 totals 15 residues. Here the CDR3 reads CASSLRAGKINEQFF.

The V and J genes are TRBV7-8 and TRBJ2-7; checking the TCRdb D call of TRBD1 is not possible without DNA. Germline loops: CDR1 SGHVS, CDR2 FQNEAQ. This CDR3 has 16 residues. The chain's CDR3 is CASSLEGSGDRGEQYF.

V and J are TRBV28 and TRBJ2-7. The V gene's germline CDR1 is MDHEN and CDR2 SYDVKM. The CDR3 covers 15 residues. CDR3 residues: CASSLTDTTTYEQYF.

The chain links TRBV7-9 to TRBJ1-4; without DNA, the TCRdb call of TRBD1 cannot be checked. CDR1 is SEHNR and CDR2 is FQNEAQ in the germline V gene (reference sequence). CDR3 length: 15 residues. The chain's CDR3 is CDSSLGPTTNEKLFF.

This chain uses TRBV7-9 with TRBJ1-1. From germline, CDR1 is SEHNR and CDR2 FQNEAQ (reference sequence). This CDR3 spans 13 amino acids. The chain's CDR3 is CASSPSGNTEAFF.

The CDR3 spells CAIIPLTTGTGELFF. The chain joins TRBV2 to TRBJ2-2; lacking DNA, the TRBD2 call made by TCRdb goes unchecked. Germline lookup yields CDR1 SNHLY and CDR2 FYNNEI. The length of the CDR3 is 15 residues.

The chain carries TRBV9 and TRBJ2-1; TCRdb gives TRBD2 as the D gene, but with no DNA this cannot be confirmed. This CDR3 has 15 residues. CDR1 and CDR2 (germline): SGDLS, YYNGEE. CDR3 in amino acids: CASSVSGVSYNEQFF.

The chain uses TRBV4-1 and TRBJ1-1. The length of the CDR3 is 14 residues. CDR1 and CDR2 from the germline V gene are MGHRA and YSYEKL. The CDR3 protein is CASSQDLGNTEAFF.

CDR3 sequence: CASSTTGEGGEAFF. This chain connects TRBV7-3 to TRBJ1-1; the D gene TCRdb calls, TRBD1, cannot be checked with no DNA. The CDR3 extends over 14 amino acids. CDR1 and CDR2 from the germline V gene are SGHTA and FQGTGA.

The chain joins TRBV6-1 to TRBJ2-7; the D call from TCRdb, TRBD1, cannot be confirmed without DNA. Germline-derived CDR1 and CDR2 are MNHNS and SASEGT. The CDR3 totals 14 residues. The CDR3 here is CASSPTGLSYEQYF.

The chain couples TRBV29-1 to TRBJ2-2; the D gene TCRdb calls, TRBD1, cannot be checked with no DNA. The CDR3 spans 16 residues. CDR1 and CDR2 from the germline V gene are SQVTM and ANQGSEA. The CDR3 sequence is CSAVPGQGTNTGELFF.

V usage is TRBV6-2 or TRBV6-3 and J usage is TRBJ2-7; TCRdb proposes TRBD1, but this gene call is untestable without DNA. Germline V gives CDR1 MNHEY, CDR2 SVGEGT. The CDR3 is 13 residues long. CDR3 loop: CASREREVREQYF.

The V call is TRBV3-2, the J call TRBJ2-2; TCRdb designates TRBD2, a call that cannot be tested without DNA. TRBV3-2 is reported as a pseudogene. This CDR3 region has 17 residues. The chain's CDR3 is CASSPVSVTINTGELFF.

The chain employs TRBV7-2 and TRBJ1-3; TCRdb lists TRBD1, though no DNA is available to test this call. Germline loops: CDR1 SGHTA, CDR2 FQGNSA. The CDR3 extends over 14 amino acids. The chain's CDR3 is CASSLQGLGNTIYF.

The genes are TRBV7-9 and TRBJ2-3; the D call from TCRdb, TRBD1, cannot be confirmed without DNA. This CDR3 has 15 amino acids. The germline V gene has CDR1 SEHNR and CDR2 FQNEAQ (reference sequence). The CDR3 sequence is CASSSPGQGSDTQYF.

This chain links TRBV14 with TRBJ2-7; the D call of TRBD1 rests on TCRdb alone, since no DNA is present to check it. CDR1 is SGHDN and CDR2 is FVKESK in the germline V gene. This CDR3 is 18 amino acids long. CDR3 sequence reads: CASSQEAHPGTSIHEQYF.

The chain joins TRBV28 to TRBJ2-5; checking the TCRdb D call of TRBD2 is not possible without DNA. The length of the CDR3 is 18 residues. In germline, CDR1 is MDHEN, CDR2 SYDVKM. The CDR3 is CASRQTSGRPLVQETQYF.